This T cell receptor beta chain originates from a study of cytomegalovirus exposure and HLA in healthy donors. Comment on this clone: The antigen is not known.

Trimming took 3 bases from V and 1 from J, leaving 12 bases between them. This CDR3 region has 15 residues. Germline values: CDR1 LNHDA, CDR2 SQIVND (reference sequence). The PCR ran on 60 Vbeta and 13 Jbeta primers. Libraries were prepared by immunoSEQ multiplex PCR; TCRdb keeps only in-frame clonotypes and omits some of them. The table has 200,000 or so clones, approximately 88% seen once. Study findings and constraints: Researchers reportedly found TCR beta sequences accurately predicted most subjects' HLA-A and HLA-B alleles. Researchers had no immune exposure information except CMV serostatus available.

The clonotype originates from a boy between 10 and 17 years old in good health and CMV-seronegative. Sequenced input: PBMCs. The J gene is TRBJ1-1, the V gene TRBV19; D call uncertain. The DNA for the CDR3 is TGTGCCAGTAGTATGGTGGCCTTAGCGAACACTGAAGCTTTCTTT. This sequence encodes CASSMVALANTEAFF.